Presented here are 32 T cell receptor beta chains from one specimen sequenced in a study of T cell responses to AZD1222 COVID-19 vaccine. Profiling relied on immunoSEQ multiplex PCR, and the TCRdb table lists in-frame clones only, not all of them. The sample contains 120,000 or so clones, approximately 88% of which appear only once. This specimen was peripheral blood, taken on day 0 of AZD1222 vaccination. These receptors were collected from an adult in good health.

J is TRBJ2-4 and V is TRBV2; D possibly uses TRBD1 or TRBD2 (5 bases each). The V end lost 1 base, the J end lost 6 bases, and 13 bases lay between the germline ends. CDR3 size: 15 residues. Germline V gene data show CDR1 as SNHLY and CDR2 as FYNNEI. CDR3: CASSEGDVFRNIQYF. The CDR3 DNA sequence: TGTGCCAGCAGTGAAGGGGACGTCTTCAGAAACATTCAGTACTTC.

The rearrangement uses TRBV9 and TRBJ2-2, with 7 bases aligning to TRBD1. The CDR3 totals 16 residues. Germline V gene lookup returns CDR1 SGDLS and CDR2 YYNGEE. The V gene end was trimmed by 3 bases and the J gene end by 0 bases; junction bases not matched to a gene: 5. In DNA form, the CDR3 reads TGTGCCAGCAGCGAGACAGGGTCTACGAACACCGGGGAGCTGTTTTTT. It specifies CASSETGSTNTGELFF.

The genes are TRBV13 and TRBJ2-7; a possible D gene is TRBD1 (6 bases). Germline lookup yields CDR1 PRHDT and CDR2 FYEKMQ (reference sequence). This CDR3 is built from 15 residues. The V end lost 5 bases, the J end lost 0 bases, and 14 bases lay between the germline ends. The CDR3 DNA follows: TGTGCCAGCAGCGCGACAGGACCGAGCTCCTACGAGCAGTACTTC. Its protein is CASSATGPSSYEQYF.

V usage is TRBV6-4 and J usage is TRBJ1-1; possible D gene TRBD1, 6 bases. The germline V gene encodes CDR1 MRHNA and CDR2 SNTAGT. The CDR3 spans 13 residues. Trimming pared 6 bases from V and 1 base from J, leaving 9 bases between. CDR3 sequence: CASRAQGNTEAFF. The CDR3 DNA reads as TGTGCCAGCAGAGCACAGGGGAACACTGAAGCTTTCTTT.

The chain uses TRBV3-1 (or the pseudogene TRBV3-2) and TRBJ2-4; 15 nucleotides line up with TRBD2. This CDR3 region has 17 residues. The V gene's germline CDR1 is LGHDT and CDR2 YNNKEL (reference sequence). Trimming at V came to 5 bases and at J to 7 bases, leaving 9 bases not matched to a gene. DNA for the CDR3: TGTGCCAGCAGCTTCCGGACTAGCGGGAGGGCCCGGAACATTCAGTACTTC. Its translation: CASSFRTSGRARNIQYF.

This clone has just one count. Compared with germline, one end of the junction differs, possibly owing to a read error. The rearrangement uses TRBV11-3 and TRBJ2-1; 9 bases match TRBD1. Germline loops: CDR1 SGHNT, CDR2 YENEEA. This CDR3 comprises 16 residues. CDR3 sequence (DNA): TGTGCCAGCAGCGTAGACGGGACAGGGTATTCCGATGAGCAGTTCTTC. Protein product: CASSVDGTGYSDEQFF.

This rearrangement joins TRBV29-1 to TRBJ1-1; D is ambiguous. The V and J ends lost 8 bases and 5 bases respectively, with 12 bases between them. This CDR3 region has 11 residues. Germline CDR1 SQVTM, CDR2 ANQGSEA. CDR3 residues: CSSRGGTEAFF. The CDR3 DNA is TGCAGCTCGCGAGGAGGGACTGAAGCTTTCTTT.

This sequence joins TRBV30 and TRBJ2-7; D possibly corresponds to TRBD1 (7 bases). Per germline, CDR1 GTSNPN and CDR2 SVGIG (reference sequence). The V end was cut by 5 bases, the J end by 4 bases, with 18 bases between. The CDR3 contains 14 residues. CDR3 region: CAWRRGQNLYEQYF. The DNA of the CDR3 is TGTGCCTGGCGGAGGGGACAGAATTTATACGAGCAGTACTTC.

This chain joins TRBV20-1 and TRBJ2-7; 8 bases match TRBD1. Germline-derived CDR1 and CDR2 are DFQATT and SNEGSKA (reference sequence). V gave up 4 bases and J gave up 4 bases; unmatched junction bases: 12. There are 15 residues in the CDR3. The CDR3 protein is CSANDLETGVYEQYF. CDR3 nucleotides: TGCAGTGCTAATGATCTTGAGACAGGGGTGTACGAGCAGTACTTC.

This clone was seen once. This sequence joins TRBV24-1 and TRBJ2-1; 9 bases align to TRBD1. The CDR3 is 17 residues long. Germline V gene data show CDR1 as KGHDR and CDR2 as SFDVKD. V lost 5 bases and J lost 15; bases outside the gene matches: 22. Written as DNA, the CDR3 is TGTGCCACCAGTGCCCTACATCCGGGACAGGGTGTTTGGTTCTGGTTCTTC. Translation: CATSALHPGQGVWFWFF.

The rearrangement links TRBV11-2 to TRBJ2-1; TRBD2 aligns across 10 bases. This CDR3 contains 17 residues. Germline V gives CDR1 SGHAT, CDR2 FQNNGV. Germline trimming cut 8 bases from V and 7 bases from J; bases unmatched to any gene: 17. The CDR3 loop is CASERPSGRSRMNEQFF. DNA of the CDR3: TGTGCCAGCGAGAGGCCTAGCGGGAGATCGCGTATGAATGAGCAGTTCTTC. The whole variable domain, filled in from reference TRBV11-2 and TRBJ2-1, reads EAGVAQSPRYKIIEKRQSVAFWCNPISGHATLYWYQQILGQGPKLLIQFQNNGVVDDSQLPKDRFSAERLKGVDSTLKIQPAKLEDSAVYLCASERPSGRSRMNEQFFGPGTRLTVL.

The chain combines TRBV16 with TRBJ2-7; 9 nucleotides agree with TRBD1. Germline V gene data show CDR1 as KGHSY and CDR2 as FQNENV. The CDR3 is made up of 15 amino acids. V dropped 0 bases and J dropped 5; count of bases not matched to a gene: 5. The CDR3 sequence: CASSQSGQGSHEQYF. The CDR3 DNA reads TGTGCCAGCAGCCAATCGGGACAGGGATCCCACGAGCAGTACTTC.

The rearrangement joins TRBV7-2 to TRBJ1-1; D possibly corresponds to TRBD1 (5 bases). Deletions cut 11 bases from V and 2 bases from J, with 18 bases between. CDR1 and CDR2 (germline): SGHTA, FQGNSA. This CDR3 is 14 amino acids long. CDR3 coding DNA: TGTGCCTCCCAATTGGGACCTGCAAACACTGAAGCTTTCTTT. Protein sequence: CASQLGPANTEAFF.

V and J are TRBV11-2 and TRBJ2-7, with D possibly being TRBD2 (6 bases). The CDR3 length is 12 residues. V gave up 6 bases and J gave up 5 bases, with 11 bases separating them. Germline CDR1 and CDR2: SGHAT and FQNNGV. In DNA, the CDR3 is TGTGCCAGCAGTCCGACTAGAGACGAGCAGTACTTC. Amino acid sequence: CASSPTRDEQYF.

This chain uses TRBV27 with TRBJ1-5; D gene ambiguous. The V end was cut by 6 bases, the J end by 5 bases, with 11 bases between. The CDR3 is 13 residues long. Per germline, CDR1 MNHEY and CDR2 SMNVEV (reference sequence). The CDR3 DNA follows: TGTGCCAGCAGGGGCAAAGGTGATCAGCCCCAGCATTTT. This sequence encodes CASRGKGDQPQHF.

The chain carries TRBV11-3 and TRBJ2-1; 7 positions match TRBD1. CDR1 and CDR2 (germline): SGHNT, YENEEA. This CDR3 is 15 amino acids long. Trimming at V came to 2 bases and at J to 4 bases, leaving 5 bases not matched to a gene. In DNA, the CDR3 is TGTGCCAGCAGCTTACTGGGACAGCTGTACAATGAGCAGTTCTTC. Its translation is CASSLLGQLYNEQFF. The full variable domain, completed using reference TRBV11-3 and TRBJ2-1, is EAGVVQSPRYKIIEKKQPVAFWCNPISGHNTLYWYLQNLGQGPELLIRYENEEAVDDSQLPKDRFSAERLKGVDSTLKIQPAELGDSAVYLCASSLLGQLYNEQFFGPGTRLTVL.

This chain connects TRBV5-1 to TRBJ2-1; weak D call: TRBD1 (6 bases). Per germline, CDR1 SGHRS and CDR2 YFSETQ. The CDR3 covers 15 residues. V was clipped by 0 bases and J by 4 bases, with 11 bases between them. The CDR3 nucleotides are TGCGCCAGCAGCTTGGCACAGGGTCAGTACAATGAGCAGTTCTTC. This translates into CASSLAQGQYNEQFF.

The CDR3 reads CASSYSGQDYNEQFF. The CDR3 DNA follows: TGTGCCAGCAGTTACTCCGGACAAGACTACAATGAGCAGTTCTTC. The rearrangement links TRBV6-5 to TRBJ2-1, with D possibly being TRBD1 (5 bases). The germline gives CDR1 MNHEY, CDR2 SVGAGI. The V end was cut by 0 bases, the J end by 3 bases, with 9 bases between. CDR3 size: 15 residues.

The chain combines TRBV19 with TRBJ2-7; TRBD2 matches 9 bases. Germline V gives CDR1 LNHDA, CDR2 SQIVND (reference sequence). The V segment lost 1 base and the J segment 2 bases; nucleotides outside the gene matches: 6. The CDR3 length is 16 residues. CDR3 loop: CASSIVASGTPYEQYF. The CDR3 nucleotides read TGTGCCAGTAGTATAGTGGCTAGCGGGACCCCCTACGAGCAGTACTTC.

This clone has only a few counts. The V gene is TRBV27, the J gene TRBJ2-7, with TRBD2 identical over 8 bases. Trimming at V came to 4 bases and at J to 1 base, leaving 6 bases not matched to a gene. Germline V gene lookup returns CDR1 MNHEY and CDR2 SMNVEV (reference sequence). This CDR3 is 15 amino acids long. Here the CDR3 reads CASSSLAGLSYEQYF. The CDR3 coding sequence is TGTGCCAGCAGTTCCCTAGCGGGCCTGTCCTACGAGCAGTACTTC.

This sequence joins TRBV7-8 and TRBJ1-5, with D possibly being TRBD1 (6 bases). This CDR3 has 14 amino acids. Germline V gene lookup returns CDR1 SGHVS and CDR2 FQNEAQ. The V and J ends lost 5 bases and 6 bases respectively, with 14 bases between them. CDR3 sequence: CASSARQVFQPQHF. CDR3 coding DNA: TGTGCCAGCAGCGCTCGACAGGTTTTTCAGCCCCAGCATTTT.

The genes are TRBV27 and TRBJ1-4; TRBD1 agrees at 10 bases. The V and J ends lost 7 bases and 0 bases, in that order; junction bases with no gene match: 5. CDR3 size: 16 residues. CDR1 MNHEY and CDR2 SMNVEV come from the germline V gene (reference sequence). The chain's CDR3 is CASMTGTGATNEKLFF. As DNA, the CDR3 is TGTGCCAGCATGACAGGGACAGGGGCAACTAATGAAAAACTGTTTTTT.

V is TRBV5-1 and J is TRBJ1-6; 7 bases match TRBD1. The CDR3 sequence is 14 residues long. Trimming removed 3 bases from V and 7 bases from J; junction bases left unmatched: 4. Germline lookup yields CDR1 SGHRS and CDR2 YFSETQ. CDR3 DNA sequence: TGCGCCAGCAGCTATGCAGGGGGGAATTCACCCCTCCACTTT. Protein: CASSYAGGNSPLHF.

The chain carries TRBV19 and TRBJ2-7; weak D call: TRBD1 (5 bases). V was trimmed by 6 bases and J by 0 bases, leaving 15 bases between them. The CDR3 contains 15 residues. Germline V CDR1 and CDR2: LNHDA, SQIVND (reference sequence). CDR3 residues: CASSPRRQNSYEQYF. CDR3 coding DNA: TGTGCCAGTAGCCCACGGAGACAGAACTCCTACGAGCAGTACTTC.

As for this clone: The identical CDR3 is also encoded by other nucleotide sequences in the sample. The chain couples TRBV18 to TRBJ2-7; 13 bases align to TRBD2. CDR3 size: 15 residues. With 3 bases clipped from V and 2 bases from J, the junction kept 1 base outside the gene matches. CDR1 is KGHSH, CDR2 LQKENI, per germline. The CDR3 DNA reads as TGTGCCAGCTCACCCGGACTAGCGGGGGCCTACGAGCAGTACTTC. It is translated as CASSPGLAGAYEQYF.

The J gene is TRBJ1-1, the V gene TRBV6-5, with TRBD1 as a possible D gene (5 bases). With 6 bases removed from V and 1 base from J, the gap between germline ends came to 12 bases. The CDR3 has 14 residues. Per germline, CDR1 MNHEY and CDR2 SVGAGI. In DNA, the CDR3 is TGTGCCAGCAGAACCGGGGCCCGGAACACTGAAGCTTTCTTT. Amino acids: CASRTGARNTEAFF.

The rearrangement links TRBV7-9 to TRBJ1-6; D remains unclear. Germline V gene lookup returns CDR1 SEHNR and CDR2 FQNEAQ (reference sequence). V dropped 1 base and J dropped 10 bases, with 11 bases sitting between them. The CDR3 consists of 14 residues. The CDR3 coding sequence is TGTGCCAGCAGCTTAGAGAAGGGCACCTCACCCCTCCACTTT. Translated, it gives CASSLEKGTSPLHF.

The rearrangement links TRBV12-3 or TRBV12-4 to TRBJ2-7, with a weak D call TRBD1 (5 bases). V lost 5 bases, J lost 6 bases, and 11 bases lay in between. The CDR3 spans 12 residues. In DNA form, the CDR3 reads TGTGCCAGCAGTATCACAGGTACCGAGCAGTACTTC. Protein product: CASSITGTEQYF.

The rearrangement joins TRBV28 to TRBJ1-2; D is perhaps TRBD1 (5 bases). V was clipped by 3 bases and J by 8 bases, with 13 bases between them. This CDR3 is built from 13 residues. Germline V CDR1 and CDR2: MDHEN, SYDVKM. The CDR3 sequence: CASSFSGPGGYTF. DNA of the CDR3: TGTGCCAGCAGTTTTTCAGGGCCGGGCGGCTACACCTTC.

The chain combines TRBV11-3 with TRBJ2-7, with D perhaps TRBD2 (5 bases). In germline, CDR1 is SGHNT, CDR2 YENEEA. Trimming removed 1 base from V and 1 base from J, with 11 bases in between. The CDR3 has 15 residues. CDR3 sequence reads: CASSLAEALSYEQYF. For the CDR3, the DNA is TGTGCCAGCAGCTTAGCGGAGGCCCTTTCCTACGAGCAGTACTTC.

The chain employs TRBV19 and TRBJ2-7; the match to TRBD2 covers 13 bases. The CDR3 is made up of 14 amino acids. Losses at the gene ends were 5 bases for V and 12 bases for J; bases not matched to a gene: 10. The germline V gene encodes CDR1 LNHDA and CDR2 SQIVND (reference sequence). The CDR3 sequence is CASSPTRTSGSMYF. In nucleotides, the CDR3 is TGTGCCAGTAGTCCGACACGGACTAGCGGGAGTATGTACTTC.

The chain carries TRBV5-1 and TRBJ2-7, with TRBD1 matching over 8 bases. Germline CDR1 is SGHRS and CDR2 is YFSETQ. With V trimmed by 0 bases and J by 5 bases, 7 bases remained unmatched. The CDR3 consists of 15 residues. The CDR3, as DNA: TGCGCCAGCAGCTTGGAAGGGACAGGTCAAGACGAGCAGTACTTC. Residues: CASSLEGTGQDEQYF.